This TCR beta chain emerged from a study of blood T cell repertoires in COVID-19. In the original processing: Amplification with reference gene primers provided the estimates of nucleated cell counts. Sequenced by immunoSEQ multiplex PCR; TCRdb stores in-frame clones only, minus some. The V and J calls and clone size were taken over from that table, and D and trimming were inferred from the DNA. The repertoire includes approximately 350,000 clones, over 80% of them detected once, and about 6.9% sits in the top ten. Germline CDR1 and CDR2: SGHDN and FVKESK. V lost 5 bases and J lost 4, with 5 bases in between. The CDR3 has 11 amino acids.

Material: peripheral blood. The source is a woman aged 45-59 years with COVID-19, enrolled during active disease. This chain links TRBV14 with TRBJ1-1; D ambiguous. CDR3 nucleotide sequence: TGTGCCAGCAGCGTTAGCACTGAAGCTTTCTTT. Amino acid sequence: CASSVSTEAFF.